Below are 14 T cell receptor beta chains sequenced from a single sample in a study of OX40 agonist ivuxolimab in advanced cancers. Some clones are missing from TCRdb's copy, which holds only in-frame ones; the method was immunoSEQ multiplex PCR. The data hold fewer than 35,000 clones, with just under 90% observed a single time. Specimen: CD4+ or CD8+ T cells sorted from blood, collected in a trial of the OX40 agonist ivuxolimab. Every receptor here comes from an adult with an advanced solid tumor such as melanoma, head and neck, liver or kidney cancer.

The CDR3 is CASSVRDRDPNQPQHF. The CDR3 nucleotides are TGTGCCAGCAGTGTCCGGGACAGAGACCCGAATCAGCCCCAGCATTTT. This sequence joins TRBV6-1 and TRBJ1-5; TRBD1 agrees at 7 bases. The CDR3 spans 16 residues. Per germline, CDR1 MNHNS and CDR2 SASEGT. The V gene end was trimmed by 4 bases and the J gene end by 4 bases; junction bases not matched to a gene: 10.

CDR3 loop: CASSGGGYEQYF. DNA of the CDR3: TGCGCCAGCAGCGGAGGGGGCTACGAGCAGTACTTC. V and J are TRBV10-2 and TRBJ2-7; D tentatively reads TRBD1 or TRBD2 (6 bases each). Germline V lookup: CDR1 WSHSY, CDR2 SAAADI. Trimming took 6 bases from V and 3 from J, leaving 9 bases between them. The CDR3 totals 12 residues.

The CDR3: CASRGQGYTGELFF. In DNA, the CDR3 is TGTGCCAGCAGGGGACAGGGATACACCGGGGAGCTGTTTTTT. The gene calls are TRBV7-9 and TRBJ2-2; 9 nucleotides align to TRBD1. This CDR3 comprises 14 residues. Germline-derived CDR1 and CDR2 are SEHNR and FQNEAQ (reference sequence). V lost 6 bases, J lost 3 bases, and 2 bases stayed unmatched.

The rearrangement uses TRBV7-6 and TRBJ1-1, with D possibly being TRBD1 (5 bases). CDR3 size: 16 residues. V was clipped by 1 base and J by 4 bases, with 16 bases between them. CDR1 and CDR2 (germline): SGHVS, FNYEAQ. CDR3 in amino acids: CASSLEGGEEGTEAFF. The CDR3 coding sequence is TGTGCCAGCAGCTTAGAGGGAGGGGAGGAGGGCACTGAAGCTTTCTTT.

This clone was counted once. The rearrangement links TRBV27 to TRBJ2-4; D perhaps matches TRBD1 (5 bases). This CDR3 is 13 amino acids long. Per the germline V gene, CDR1 is MNHEY and CDR2 is SMNVEV (reference sequence). Trimming removed 7 bases from V and 0 bases from J, with 7 bases in between. The CDR3, as DNA: TGTGCCAGCACAGGGATAGCCAAAAACATTCAGTACTTC. This codes for CASTGIAKNIQYF.

This clone appeared a few times. This rearrangement joins TRBV6-6 to TRBJ1-1; D unclear. The V end was cut by 8 bases, the J end by 6 bases, with 10 bases between. Looked up from germline, CDR1 is MNHNY and CDR2 is SVGAGI (reference sequence). The CDR3 spans 11 residues. CDR3 sequence: CASWRWAEAFF. The DNA for the CDR3 is TGTGCCAGCTGGAGGTGGGCTGAAGCTTTCTTT.

The CDR3 DNA is TGTGCCAGCAGGAGCCGGTCCTACGAGCAGTACTTC. Protein: CASRSRSYEQYF. V usage is TRBV27 and J usage is TRBJ2-7; D not resolved. Germline V CDR1 and CDR2: MNHEY, SMNVEV (reference sequence). Trimming removed 6 bases at V and 1 base at J, with 7 bases between. The CDR3 sequence is 12 residues long.

This chain uses TRBV19 with TRBJ1-1; D is unresolved. V was trimmed by 4 bases and J by 1 base, leaving 4 bases between them. The CDR3 sequence is 12 residues long. CDR1 LNHDA and CDR2 SQIVND come from the germline V gene (reference sequence). CDR3 in DNA: TGTGCCAGTAGTACGGGGAACACTGAAGCTTTCTTT. Protein sequence: CASSTGNTEAFF.

This chain connects TRBV2 to TRBJ1-1, with D perhaps matching TRBD1 (5 bases). The V and J ends lost 1 base and 2 bases respectively, with 8 bases between them. Germline-derived CDR1 and CDR2 are SNHLY and FYNNEI. The CDR3 extends over 14 amino acids. In DNA, the CDR3 is TGTGCCAGCAGTGAAGGGACACTCAACACTGAAGCTTTCTTT. It translates to CASSEGTLNTEAFF. The variable domain in full, completed from reference TRBV2 and TRBJ1-1, reads EPEVTQTPSHQVTQMGQEVILRCVPISNHLYFYWYRQILGQKVEFLVSFYNNEISEKSEIFDDQFSVERPDGSNFTLKIRSTKLEDSAMYFCASSEGTLNTEAFFGQGTRLTVV.

The J gene is TRBJ1-5, the V gene TRBV7-9; D is uncertain. The V gene's germline CDR1 is SEHNR and CDR2 FQNEAQ (reference sequence). V lost 1 base to trimming and J lost 4 bases, with 8 bases between them. The CDR3 is made up of 14 amino acids. DNA of the CDR3: TGTGCCAGCAGCTTAGGAGCCGGTAATCAGCCCCAGCATTTT. It codes for CASSLGAGNQPQHF.

The genes are TRBV4-2 and TRBJ1-4; D uncertain. The CDR3 contains 15 residues. V lost 7 bases to trimming and J lost 4 bases, with 16 bases between them. Germline values: CDR1 LGHNA, CDR2 YNFKEQ. The CDR3 sequence: CASTPQYRNNEKLFF. CDR3 coding DNA: TGTGCCAGCACCCCCCAGTATCGGAATAATGAAAAACTGTTTTTT.

This clone showed up just a few times. The rearrangement joins TRBV7-9 to TRBJ2-2; 9 bases are a match to TRBD1. The length of the CDR3 is 16 residues. Germline V gene lookup returns CDR1 SEHNR and CDR2 FQNEAQ (reference sequence). V shed 6 bases and J 1 base; nucleotides not matched to a gene: 6. CDR3 sequence: CASRPRDRENTGELFF. CDR3 in DNA: TGTGCCAGCAGGCCCCGGGACAGGGAGAACACCGGGGAGCTGTTTTTT.

This chain connects TRBV19 to TRBJ1-5; D perhaps matches TRBD1 (5 bases). V shed 6 bases and J shed 3 bases, with 15 bases lying between them. The germline gives CDR1 LNHDA, CDR2 SQIVND (reference sequence). The CDR3 consists of 15 residues. In DNA form, the CDR3 reads TGTGCCAGTAGCTGGGGAGGGGCATACAATCAGCCCCAGCATTTT. This encodes CASSWGGAYNQPQHF.

The V gene is TRBV7-9, the J gene TRBJ2-3; a possible D gene is TRBD1 (5 bases). The length of the CDR3 is 12 residues. Germline values: CDR1 SEHNR, CDR2 FQNEAQ (reference sequence). V was cut by 5 bases and J by 3 bases, with 6 bases left in between. The CDR3 region has the DNA TGTGCCAGCAGCCAGGGAACAGATACGCAGTATTTT. Translation: CASSQGTDTQYF. Using reference TRBV7-9 and TRBJ2-3 for the parts outside the CDR3, the full variable domain is DTGVSQNPRHKITKRGQNVTFRCDPISEHNRLYWYRQTLGQGPEFLTYFQNEAQLEKSRLLSDRFSAERPKGSFSTLEIQRTEQGDSAMYLCASSQGTDTQYFGPGTRLTVL.